This entry lists 2 T cell receptor beta chains sequenced from one sample in a study of T cell responses to AZD1222 COVID-19 vaccine. Assay: immunoSEQ multiplex PCR; the TCRdb copy retains only in-frame clones and omits some. Among some 110,000 clones listed, around 85% were seen once. The specimen was peripheral blood, collected on day 0 of MenACWY control vaccination. The receptors shown here come from an adult in good health.

The CDR3 sequence is CASSSIRLAGNQYF. The CDR3 nucleotides are TGTGCCAGCAGCTCCATTAGACTAGCGGGGAACCAGTACTTC. The chain links TRBV12-1 to TRBJ2-5; TRBD2, as called in the table, went unchecked against the DNA. TRBV12-1 corresponds to a pseudogene. The CDR3 totals 14 residues.

J is TRBJ1-2 and V is TRBV5-4, with D unresolved. Germline CDR1 is SGHNT and CDR2 is YYREEE (reference sequence). CDR3 length: 14 amino acids. V lost 4 bases and J 0 bases, leaving 10 bases between the germline ends. The CDR3 DNA reads TGTGCCAGCAGCGAAGAAGGACCTAACTATGGCTACACCTTC. This encodes CASSEEGPNYGYTF.